This passage covers 6 T cell receptor beta chains from one sample sequenced in a study of Ad26.COV2.S vaccination and SARS-CoV-2 variants. Sequenced by immunoSEQ multiplex PCR; TCRdb stores in-frame clones only, minus some. The sample records some 450,000 clones, about nine tenths being singletons. As for treatment: approximately 18 received Ad26.COV2.S at low or high dose, single or two shots; about 5 received placebo; per-sample allocation not given. The investigators took samples on day 63 after the first vaccine or placebo injection. The sample in question was peripheral blood, obtained in a trial of Ad26.COV2.S vaccine versus placebo. These receptors came from a person aged 18-60 years who received the Ad26.COV2.S COVID-19 vaccine or a placebo.

CDR3 DNA sequence: TGTGCCAGCAGCCAAGATTATGCGGGAACGTACAATGAGCAGTTCTTC. As protein: CASSQDYAGTYNEQFF. This chain uses TRBV4-2 with TRBJ2-1, with D perhaps TRBD2 (6 bases). This CDR3 comprises 16 residues. The ends were cut back, 0 bases at V and 4 bases at J, with 13 bases in the middle. Germline V gene data show CDR1 as LGHNA and CDR2 as YNFKEQ.

The table lists this clone with a count of one. The gene calls are TRBV28 and TRBJ2-3; unclear D gene. The germline V and J ends were trimmed by 7 bases and 3 bases, with 8 bases remaining between them. This CDR3 has 12 amino acids. The V gene's germline CDR1 is MDHEN and CDR2 SYDVKM. As DNA, the CDR3 is TGTGCCAGCACTCAGGTAACAGATACGCAGTATTTT. Translated, it gives CASTQVTDTQYF.

The J gene is TRBJ2-7, the V gene TRBV6-5; 7 bases are shared with TRBD2. The V segment lost 8 bases and the J segment 2 bases; nucleotides outside the gene matches: 9. CDR3 length equals 14 residues. In germline, CDR1 is MNHEY, CDR2 SVGAGI. The CDR3 sequence is CASRGRVRAYEQYF. The CDR3 region has the DNA TGTGCCAGCCGGGGGAGGGTGAGAGCCTACGAGCAGTACTTC.

The rearrangement links TRBV6-2 or TRBV6-3 to TRBJ2-5, with D possibly matching TRBD1 (6 bases). Germline CDR1 and CDR2: MNHEY and SVGEGT. The CDR3 runs to 17 residues. Trimming removed 6 bases from V and 1 base from J, with 21 bases in between. The CDR3 protein is CASSAFGAEDSQETQYF. The DNA for the CDR3 is TGTGCCAGCAGCGCCTTTGGGGCCGAGGACAGCCAAGAGACCCAGTACTTC.

The chain uses TRBV9 and TRBJ1-6; 7 bases are shared with TRBD1. Losses at the gene ends were 3 bases for V and 4 bases for J; bases not matched to a gene: 7. This CDR3 spans 16 amino acids. The germline gives CDR1 SGDLS, CDR2 YYNGEE. The DNA for the CDR3 is TGTGCCAGCAGCGGACCGGGACAGTCTTATAATTCACCCCTCCACTTT. Translating it yields CASSGPGQSYNSPLHF.

The rearrangement uses TRBV29-1 and TRBJ2-1, with TRBD2 matching 14 bases. CDR1 is SQVTM and CDR2 is ANQGSEA in the germline V gene. V was pared by 6 bases and J by 6 bases, with 16 bases of the junction left unmatched. The CDR3 is 18 residues long. CDR3 region: CSVKSGTSGRSVLNEQFF. The CDR3 DNA follows: TGCAGCGTCAAATCCGGGACTAGCGGGAGATCGGTCCTCAATGAGCAGTTCTTC.